A selection of T cell receptor beta chains follows, all from one sample in a study of blood T cells in healthy people across ages. TCRdb reprocessed the 5' RACE reads with MiXCR, giving one entry per CDR3 protein. The data contain about 640,000 distinct CDR3 sequences, 58% of them singletons. Sequencing was performed on blood. Source of these receptors: a man aged 60-69 years in good health. Both conserved end residues are part of each CDR3. A D gene is named only where the DNA matches it firmly. A clone size is listed for some rows: how often the clone was seen (once, few, many), or a class if it is expanded.

CDR3 protein: CSVELRDRGHNEQFF
CDR3 DNA: TGCAGCGTCGAACTTCGGGACAGGGGGCACAATGAGCAGTTCTTC
clone size: -
J gene: TRBJ2-1
D gene: TRBD1
V gene: TRBV29-1
CDR3 length: 15

CDR3 protein: CASSQVSAGDHSSYNEQFF
CDR3 DNA: TGTGCCAGCAGCCAAGTGTCAGCGGGGGACCATAGCTCCTACAATGAGCAGTTCTTC
clone size: few
J gene: TRBJ2-1
D gene: TRBD2
V gene: TRBV3-1
CDR3 length: 19

CDR3 protein: CSVQTGPRGANYGYTF
CDR3 DNA: TGCAGTGTTCAGACAGGGCCCAGAGGGGCTAACTATGGCTACACCTTC
clone size: -
J gene: TRBJ1-2
D gene: TRBD1
V gene: TRBV20-1
CDR3 length: 16

CDR3 protein: CASSDPTGGQETQYF
CDR3 DNA: TGTGCCAGCAGCGATCCCACAGGGGGCCAAGAGACCCAGTACTTC
clone size: -
J gene: TRBJ2-5
D gene: TRBD1
V gene: TRBV6-1
CDR3 length: 15

CDR3 protein: CASSPWTRGYEQYF
CDR3 DNA: TGTGCCAGCAGCCCCTGGACGAGAGGTTACGAGCAGTACTTC
clone size: -
J gene: TRBJ2-7
D gene: -
V gene: TRBV5-6
CDR3 length: 14

CDR3 protein: CASSPTGGYYNEQFF
CDR3 DNA: TGTGCCAGCAGCCCGACAGGGGGCTACTACAATGAGCAGTTCTTC
clone size: -
J gene: TRBJ2-1
D gene: TRBD1
V gene: TRBV5-5
CDR3 length: 15

CDR3 protein: CSVTGGISYNEQYF
CDR3 DNA: TGCAGCGTTACAGGGGGTATCTCCTACAATGAGCAGTACTTC
clone size: -
J gene: TRBJ2-7
D gene: TRBD1
V gene: TRBV29-1
CDR3 length: 14

CDR3 protein: CASSYSLEGGSSGVNVLTF
CDR3 DNA: TGTGCCAGCAGTTACTCGTTGGAGGGAGGGAGTTCTGGGGTCAACGTCCTGACTTTC
clone size: -
J gene: TRBJ2-6
D gene: TRBD2
V gene: TRBV6-5
CDR3 length: 19

CDR3 protein: CASSVLVPNEQFF
CDR3 DNA: TGCGCCAGCAGCGTACTAGTACCCAATGAGCAGTTCTTC
clone size: -
J gene: TRBJ2-1
D gene: -
V gene: TRBV5-1
CDR3 length: 13

CDR3 protein: CASTQSRDRGLGYTF
CDR3 DNA: TGTGCCAGCACCCAATCCCGGGACAGGGGGCTTGGCTACACCTTC
clone size: few
J gene: TRBJ1-2
D gene: TRBD1
V gene: TRBV6-5
CDR3 length: 15

CDR3 protein: CASSATPTSGVTGELFF
CDR3 DNA: TGTGCCAGCAGTGCAACTCCGACTAGCGGGGTCACCGGGGAGCTGTTTTTT
clone size: few
J gene: TRBJ2-2
D gene: TRBD2
V gene: TRBV27
CDR3 length: 17

CDR3 protein: CASGGQYNEQFF
CDR3 DNA: TGCGCCAGCGGGGGACAGTACAATGAGCAGTTCTTC
clone size: -
J gene: TRBJ2-1
D gene: TRBD1
V gene: TRBV10-2
CDR3 length: 12

CDR3 protein: CASSLGSYYGYTF
CDR3 DNA: TGTGCCAGCAGCTTGGGCAGTTACTATGGCTACACCTTC
clone size: -
J gene: TRBJ1-2
D gene: -
V gene: TRBV5-6
CDR3 length: 13

CDR3 protein: CASSPGVGGFNQPQHF
CDR3 DNA: TGTGCCAGCAGCCCGGGTGTAGGGGGCTTCAATCAGCCCCAGCATTTT
clone size: -
J gene: TRBJ1-5
D gene: TRBD1
V gene: TRBV7-2
CDR3 length: 16

CDR3 protein: CASSRFFRGQPGRNTEAFF
CDR3 DNA: TGCGCCAGCAGCCGATTTTTTAGGGGGCAGCCTGGGAGGAACACTGAAGCTTTCTTT
clone size: once
J gene: TRBJ1-1
D gene: TRBD1
V gene: TRBV4-1
CDR3 length: 19

CDR3 protein: CASSQDQVGTEAFF
CDR3 DNA: TGTGCCAGCAGCCAAGATCAGGTGGGCACTGAAGCTTTCTTT
clone size: -
J gene: TRBJ1-1
D gene: -
V gene: TRBV3-1
CDR3 length: 14

CDR3 protein: CASSFGLGLAGSNEQFF
CDR3 DNA: TGTGCCAGCAGTTTCGGACTGGGGCTAGCGGGGAGCAATGAGCAGTTCTTC
clone size: -
J gene: TRBJ2-1
D gene: TRBD2
V gene: TRBV12-3/TRBV12-4
CDR3 length: 17

CDR3 protein: CASSYRQGSNYGYTF
CDR3 DNA: TGTGCCAGCAGTTACCGACAGGGGTCGAACTATGGCTACACCTTC
clone size: -
J gene: TRBJ1-2
D gene: TRBD1
V gene: TRBV6-6
CDR3 length: 15

CDR3 protein: CASSFGRDPSYNEQFF
CDR3 DNA: TGTGCCAGCAGCTTTGGAAGGGATCCCTCCTACAATGAGCAGTTCTTC
clone size: -
J gene: TRBJ2-1
D gene: -
V gene: TRBV5-5
CDR3 length: 16

CDR3 protein: CASTKGDRDTF
CDR3 DNA: TGTGCCAGCACCAAAGGGGACAGGGACACCTTC
clone size: many
J gene: TRBJ1-2
D gene: TRBD1
V gene: TRBV12-3/TRBV12-4
CDR3 length: 11

CDR3 protein: CASSPDTANYGYTF
CDR3 DNA: TGCGCCAGCAGCCCAGACACGGCTAACTATGGCTACACCTTC
clone size: -
J gene: TRBJ1-2
D gene: -
V gene: TRBV5-1
CDR3 length: 14

CDR3 protein: CASSYPGQRSYEQYF
CDR3 DNA: TGTGCCAGCAGTTACCCGGGACAGCGCTCCTACGAGCAGTACTTC
clone size: -
J gene: TRBJ2-7
D gene: TRBD1
V gene: TRBV6-2/TRBV6-3
CDR3 length: 15

CDR3 protein: CASSLGGGALSYEQYF
CDR3 DNA: TGTGCCAGCAGCTTGGGCGGCGGGGCCCTCTCCTACGAGCAGTACTTC
clone size: -
J gene: TRBJ2-7
D gene: -
V gene: TRBV5-6
CDR3 length: 16

CDR3 protein: CASSQPSSYNSPLHF
CDR3 DNA: TGTGCCAGCAGCCAACCCAGCTCCTATAATTCACCCCTCCACTTT
clone size: -
J gene: TRBJ1-6
D gene: -
V gene: TRBV3-1
CDR3 length: 15

CDR3 protein: CASGGNGRDEKLFF
CDR3 DNA: TGTGCCAGCGGGGGCAACGGGAGGGATGAAAAACTGTTTTTT
clone size: -
J gene: TRBJ1-4
D gene: -
V gene: TRBV25-1
CDR3 length: 14

CDR3 protein: CASSLTSAGSYNEQFF
CDR3 DNA: TGTGCCAGCAGCCTGACTAGCGCCGGGTCCTACAATGAGCAGTTCTTC
clone size: -
J gene: TRBJ2-1
D gene: TRBD2
V gene: TRBV5-4
CDR3 length: 16

CDR3 protein: CASRSSGGQGTHNEQFF
CDR3 DNA: TGTGCCAGCAGATCTAGCGGGGGCCAGGGAACTCACAATGAGCAGTTCTTC
clone size: few
J gene: TRBJ2-1
D gene: TRBD2
V gene: TRBV6-2/TRBV6-3
CDR3 length: 17

CDR3 protein: CASSRGLSGEQFF
CDR3 DNA: TGTGCCAGCAGCCGCGGCCTGTCCGGGGAGCAGTTCTTC
clone size: -
J gene: TRBJ2-1
D gene: -
V gene: TRBV12-3/TRBV12-4
CDR3 length: 13

CDR3 protein: CASSVAASDFQETQYF
CDR3 DNA: TGTGCCAGCAGCGTAGCCGCTAGCGATTTCCAAGAGACCCAATACTTC
clone size: -
J gene: TRBJ2-5
D gene: -
V gene: TRBV9
CDR3 length: 16

CDR3 protein: CASSQDGTGDYEQYF
CDR3 DNA: TGTGCCAGCAGCCAGGACGGGACAGGGGACTACGAGCAGTACTTC
clone size: -
J gene: TRBJ2-7
D gene: TRBD1
V gene: TRBV4-2
CDR3 length: 15

CDR3 protein: CASRTGQGADTQYF
CDR3 DNA: TGCGCCAGCAGAACGGGACAGGGGGCAGATACGCAGTATTTT
clone size: -
J gene: TRBJ2-3
D gene: TRBD1
V gene: TRBV5-1
CDR3 length: 14

CDR3 protein: CASSETRVLKNIQYF
CDR3 DNA: TGTGCCAGCAGTGAAACCAGAGTTCTAAAAAACATTCAGTACTTC
clone size: -
J gene: TRBJ2-4
D gene: -
V gene: TRBV2
CDR3 length: 15

CDR3 protein: CASSQEPGSLGETQYF
CDR3 DNA: TGCGCCAGCAGCCAAGAGCCAGGGAGTTTGGGAGAGACCCAGTACTTC
clone size: -
J gene: TRBJ2-5
D gene: -
V gene: TRBV4-1
CDR3 length: 16

CDR3 protein: CSARDPASGQEETQYF
CDR3 DNA: TGCAGTGCTAGAGATCCGGCTAGCGGGCAAGAAGAGACCCAGTACTTC
clone size: -
J gene: TRBJ2-5
D gene: TRBD2
V gene: TRBV20-1
CDR3 length: 16

CDR3 protein: CSTSPITYNEQFF
CDR3 DNA: TGCAGTACGAGTCCAATTACCTACAATGAGCAGTTCTTC
clone size: -
J gene: TRBJ2-1
D gene: -
V gene: TRBV20-1
CDR3 length: 13

CDR3 protein: CAISESGGVYEQYF
CDR3 DNA: TGTGCCATCAGTGAAAGCGGGGGGGTGTACGAGCAGTACTTC
clone size: -
J gene: TRBJ2-7
D gene: TRBD2
V gene: TRBV10-3
CDR3 length: 14

CDR3 protein: CASSQAGANVLTF
CDR3 DNA: TGTGCCAGCAGCCAAGCTGGGGCCAACGTCCTGACTTTC
clone size: many
J gene: TRBJ2-6
D gene: -
V gene: TRBV4-2
CDR3 length: 13

CDR3 protein: CASSLSGGGWGAFF
CDR3 DNA: TGCGCCAGCAGCTTGTCTGGCGGGGGGTGGGGAGCTTTCTTT
clone size: -
J gene: TRBJ1-1
D gene: -
V gene: TRBV5-1
CDR3 length: 14

CDR3 protein: CASSHQTPGQGASGNQPQHF
CDR3 DNA: TGCGCCAGCAGCCACCAGACCCCGGGACAGGGGGCGTCGGGCAATCAGCCCCAGCATTTT
clone size: -
J gene: TRBJ1-5
D gene: TRBD1
V gene: TRBV4-1
CDR3 length: 20

CDR3 protein: CASSLNRAGANVLTF
CDR3 DNA: TGTGCCAGCAGTCTGAACAGGGCTGGGGCCAACGTCCTGACTTTC
clone size: -
J gene: TRBJ2-6
D gene: -
V gene: TRBV27
CDR3 length: 15

CDR3 protein: CASSSTSGGAGEQFF
CDR3 DNA: TGCGCCAGCAGCTCGACTAGCGGGGGGGCTGGTGAGCAGTTCTTC
clone size: few
J gene: TRBJ2-1
D gene: TRBD2
V gene: TRBV5-1
CDR3 length: 15

CDR3 protein: CASSSSGGFYEQYF
CDR3 DNA: TGTGCCAGCAGTTCTAGCGGGGGGTTCTACGAGCAGTACTTC
clone size: -
J gene: TRBJ2-7
D gene: TRBD2
V gene: TRBV6-6
CDR3 length: 14

CDR3 protein: CASSPGTSGGAVEQFF
CDR3 DNA: TGTGCCAGCAGCCCCGGGACTAGCGGGGGGGCCGTGGAGCAGTTCTTC
clone size: few
J gene: TRBJ2-1
D gene: TRBD2
V gene: TRBV12-3/TRBV12-4
CDR3 length: 16

CDR3 protein: CASSLVSNREVQYF
CDR3 DNA: TGTGCCAGCAGCTTAGTTTCTAATCGGGAGGTCCAGTACTTC
clone size: -
J gene: TRBJ2-4
D gene: TRBD2
V gene: TRBV5-6
CDR3 length: 14

CDR3 protein: CSVVGPNREETQYF
CDR3 DNA: TGCAGCGTTGTTGGGCCAAACCGGGAAGAGACCCAGTACTTC
clone size: -
J gene: TRBJ2-5
D gene: -
V gene: TRBV29-1
CDR3 length: 14

CDR3 protein: CASSLAFGQGAFYGYTF
CDR3 DNA: TGCGCCAGCAGCTTGGCCTTCGGGCAGGGGGCGTTCTATGGCTACACCTTC
clone size: -
J gene: TRBJ1-2
D gene: TRBD1
V gene: TRBV5-1
CDR3 length: 17

CDR3 protein: CAINPGPNSGANVLTF
CDR3 DNA: TGTGCCATCAATCCGGGGCCAAACTCTGGGGCCAACGTCCTGACTTTC
clone size: -
J gene: TRBJ2-6
D gene: -
V gene: TRBV10-3
CDR3 length: 16

CDR3 protein: CASSWSAGGDEQYF
CDR3 DNA: TGTGCCAGCAGTTGGTCAGCGGGGGGGGACGAGCAGTACTTC
clone size: -
J gene: TRBJ2-7
D gene: TRBD2
V gene: TRBV27
CDR3 length: 14

CDR3 protein: CASSKTTGGRTDTQYF
CDR3 DNA: TGTGCCAGCAGCAAGACCACAGGGGGACGCACAGATACGCAGTATTTT
clone size: few
J gene: TRBJ2-3
D gene: TRBD1
V gene: TRBV7-2
CDR3 length: 16

CDR3 protein: CASSLATLEGYTF
CDR3 DNA: TGTGCCAGCAGCTTAGCTACGCTTGAGGGCTACACCTTC
clone size: -
J gene: TRBJ1-2
D gene: -
V gene: TRBV7-8
CDR3 length: 13

CDR3 protein: CSARENRPNYGYTF
CDR3 DNA: TGCAGTGCTAGAGAGAACAGGCCGAACTATGGCTACACCTTC
clone size: -
J gene: TRBJ1-2
D gene: -
V gene: TRBV20-1
CDR3 length: 14

CDR3 protein: CSARWSGSNQPQHF
CDR3 DNA: TGCAGTGCTAGATGGAGCGGTAGCAATCAGCCCCAGCATTTT
clone size: -
J gene: TRBJ1-5
D gene: -
V gene: TRBV20-1
CDR3 length: 14

CDR3 protein: CATSDFKADTQYF
CDR3 DNA: TGTGCCACCAGTGATTTTAAGGCAGATACGCAGTATTTT
clone size: -
J gene: TRBJ2-3
D gene: -
V gene: TRBV24-1
CDR3 length: 13

CDR3 protein: CASLQGNTGELFF
CDR3 DNA: TGTGCCAGCCTGCAGGGAAACACCGGGGAGCTGTTTTTT
clone size: once
J gene: TRBJ2-2
D gene: -
V gene: TRBV3-1
CDR3 length: 13

CDR3 protein: CSAPRQGAYGYEQYF
CDR3 DNA: TGCAGTGCCCCGAGACAGGGCGCATATGGATACGAGCAGTACTTC
clone size: few
J gene: TRBJ2-7
D gene: TRBD1
V gene: TRBV20-1
CDR3 length: 15

CDR3 protein: CASSLGLAGGVGKFF
CDR3 DNA: TGTGCCAGCAGCTTGGGACTAGCGGGGGGTGTCGGGAAGTTCTTC
clone size: -
J gene: TRBJ2-1
D gene: TRBD2
V gene: TRBV7-2
CDR3 length: 15

CDR3 protein: CAISQGRGTEAFF
CDR3 DNA: TGTGCCATCAGTCAGGGCAGGGGGACTGAAGCTTTCTTT
clone size: -
J gene: TRBJ1-1
D gene: TRBD1
V gene: TRBV10-3
CDR3 length: 13

CDR3 protein: CASSLLSGSYEQYF
CDR3 DNA: TGTGCCAGCAGCTTATTGTCCGGATCCTACGAGCAGTACTTC
clone size: -
J gene: TRBJ2-7
D gene: -
V gene: TRBV7-8
CDR3 length: 14

CDR3 protein: CASSPHTGHTQYF
CDR3 DNA: TGTGCCAGCAGTCCTCACACAGGGCATACGCAGTATTTT
clone size: -
J gene: TRBJ2-3
D gene: -
V gene: TRBV28
CDR3 length: 13